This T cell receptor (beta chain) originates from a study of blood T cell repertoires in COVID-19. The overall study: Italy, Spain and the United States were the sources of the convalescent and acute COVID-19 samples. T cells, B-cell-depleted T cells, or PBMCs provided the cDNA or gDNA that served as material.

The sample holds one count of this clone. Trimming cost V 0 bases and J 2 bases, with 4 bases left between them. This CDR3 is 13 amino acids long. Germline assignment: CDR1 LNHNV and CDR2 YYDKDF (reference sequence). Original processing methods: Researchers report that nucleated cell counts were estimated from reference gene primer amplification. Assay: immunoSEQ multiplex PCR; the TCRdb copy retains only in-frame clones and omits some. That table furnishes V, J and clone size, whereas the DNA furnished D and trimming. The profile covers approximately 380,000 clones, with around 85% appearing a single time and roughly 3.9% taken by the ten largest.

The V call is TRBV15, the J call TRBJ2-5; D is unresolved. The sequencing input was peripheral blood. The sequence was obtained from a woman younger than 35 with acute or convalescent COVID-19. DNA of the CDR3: TGTGCCACCAGCAGAGATAGTCAAGAGACCCAGTACTTC. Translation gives CATSRDSQETQYF.